Presented here are 30 T cell receptor beta chains from one specimen sequenced in a study of T cells after yellow fever vaccination. TCRdb reprocessed the 5' RACE reads via MiXCR and lists one record per CDR3 protein. Among some 390,000 distinct CDR3 sequences, approximately 5.7% were seen once, and the ten largest hold approximately 16%. The sample here was PBMCs, taken 5 days after the yellow fever booster vaccination. The receptors originated from a man between 25 and 39 years old who received the YFV17D yellow fever vaccine.

V gene TRBV7-9 combines with J gene TRBJ2-7, with D perhaps being TRBD1 or TRBD2 (5 bases each). This CDR3 has 14 amino acids. V lost 6 bases and J 2 bases, leaving 14 bases between the germline ends. Germline CDR1 SEHNR, CDR2 FQNEAQ (reference sequence). The CDR3 nucleotides read TGTGCCAGCAGTACTATCGGGGCTACCTACGAGCAGTACTTC. Its protein is CASSTIGATYEQYF.

The chain has TRBV4-3 and TRBJ1-1; TRBD1 might be the D (5 bases). V dropped 6 bases and J dropped 0 bases, with 8 bases sitting between them. This CDR3 comprises 13 residues. CDR1 LGHNA and CDR2 YSLEER come from the germline V gene. DNA of the CDR3: TGCGCCAGCAGAGGGACGGTGAACACTGAAGCTTTCTTT. This codes for CASRGTVNTEAFF.

The table lists this clonotype with many counts. CDR3 loop: CSASRLFLDNEQFF. The CDR3 nucleotides are TGCAGTGCTAGCCGTCTATTCCTCGACAATGAGCAGTTCTTC. The chain links TRBV20-1 to TRBJ2-1; the D is unclear. CDR3 length: 14 amino acids. Trimming stripped 3 bases from V and 5 bases from J, with 14 bases between. Germline CDR1 and CDR2: DFQATT and SNEGSKA (reference sequence).

This chain's CDR3 is CASSLKGDSPLHF. The CDR3 nucleotides read TGTGCCAGCAGCTTAAAAGGGGACTCACCCCTCCACTTT. The chain recombines TRBV7-2 with TRBJ1-6; D perhaps matches TRBD1 (5 bases). Between the trimmed V and J ends, which lost 2 bases and 10 bases, there was a span of 9 bases. Germline V lookup: CDR1 SGHTA, CDR2 FQGNSA. There are 13 residues in the CDR3.

J is TRBJ2-7 and V is TRBV29-1; the D gene is possibly TRBD2 (6 bases). Trimming pared 6 bases from V and 0 bases from J, leaving 12 bases between. This CDR3 has 13 residues. CDR1 SQVTM and CDR2 ANQGSEA come from the germline V gene. The CDR3 here is CSVGRTDSYEQYF. The CDR3 region has the DNA TGCAGCGTGGGGAGGACCGACTCCTACGAGCAGTACTTC.

This clonotype has a count of ten or more. This chain links TRBV20-1 with TRBJ2-7; a weak D match, TRBD2 (6 bases). Germline assignment: CDR1 DFQATT and CDR2 SNEGSKA (reference sequence). The CDR3 consists of 13 residues. V was pared by 5 bases and J by 6 bases, with 17 bases between. The CDR3 protein is CSAPHRNGGEQYF. CDR3 nucleotides: TGCAGTGCTCCCCACCGAAACGGGGGCGAGCAGTACTTC.

Many counts were recorded for this clonotype. J is TRBJ2-7 and V is TRBV12-3 or TRBV12-4; 10 bases agree with TRBD2. CDR3 length equals 15 residues. The trim removed 3 bases at V and 7 bases at J, leaving 9 bases unmatched. Here the CDR3 reads CASSFFLAGVEEQYF. CDR3 sequence (DNA): TGTGCCAGCAGTTTCTTCCTAGCGGGAGTAGAAGAGCAGTACTTC.

This clonotype turned up a few times. J is TRBJ2-7 and V is TRBV12-3 or TRBV12-4; tentatively, D is TRBD2 (6 bases). Trimming stripped 1 base from V and 1 base from J, with 14 bases between. The CDR3 runs to 16 residues. The CDR3 DNA reads as TGTGCCAGCAGTTTAGGTGCGGGACTGGGATCCTACGAGCAGTACTTC. Encoded protein: CASSLGAGLGSYEQYF.

There are many counts of this clonotype. The rearrangement links TRBV6-5 to TRBJ2-1, with D unclear. V lost 2 bases and J lost 3, with 8 bases in between. This CDR3 has 14 amino acids. CDR1 and CDR2 from the germline V gene are MNHEY and SVGAGI. CDR3 protein: CASSYGSGYNEQFF. DNA of the CDR3: TGTGCCAGCAGTTACGGTTCGGGCTACAATGAGCAGTTCTTC.

At least ten counts were recorded for this clonotype. This sequence joins TRBV24-1 and TRBJ2-1, with 8 bases identical to TRBD2. Trimming cost V 3 bases and J 3 bases; bases outside gene matches: 6. Germline V CDR1 and CDR2: KGHDR, SFDVKD. CDR3 length equals 16 residues. In DNA, the CDR3 is TGTGCCACCAGTGATCCCGGACTAGCTTTCTACAATGAGCAGTTCTTC. As protein: CATSDPGLAFYNEQFF.

CDR3 residues: CASSWERTAEAFF. Here the CDR3 DNA reads TGTGCCAGCAGCTGGGAGAGGACAGCTGAAGCTTTCTTT. The rearrangement links TRBV7-2 to TRBJ1-1; tentatively, D is TRBD1 (6 bases). Trimming took off 4 bases at V and 6 bases at J, with 12 bases between the two ends. Germline CDR1 reads SGHTA; CDR2 reads FQGNSA. The CDR3 has 13 amino acids.

CDR3 residues: CASRTGGGYGYTF. The DNA for the CDR3 is TGTGCCAGCAGGACAGGGGGCGGCTATGGCTACACCTTC. The chain has TRBV27 and TRBJ1-2; 10 nucleotides match TRBD1. Trimming cost V 6 bases and J 4 bases; bases outside gene matches: 2. Germline V gives CDR1 MNHEY, CDR2 SMNVEV (reference sequence). CDR3 size: 13 residues.

The chain carries TRBV5-6 and TRBJ2-1; 8 bases match TRBD1. The germline V gene has CDR1 SGHDT and CDR2 YYEEEE. This CDR3 has 12 amino acids. Trimming at V came to 2 bases and at J to 9 bases, leaving 1 base not matched to a gene. CDR3 bases: TGTGCCAGCAGCTTACAGGGGGGTGAGCAGTTCTTC. It encodes CASSLQGGEQFF.

The gene calls are TRBV5-8 and TRBJ2-5; D is uncertain. The germline V gene has CDR1 SGHTS and CDR2 YDEGEE. Trimming left V 0 bases short and J 3 bases short, with 9 bases between. This CDR3 has 14 amino acids. CDR3 residues: CASSLEVYEETQYF. The CDR3 DNA sequence: TGTGCCAGCAGCTTGGAGGTGTACGAAGAGACCCAGTACTTC.

This clonotype was observed a handful of times. Sequence at one end of the junction differs from germline and may be a read error. The genes are TRBV2 and TRBJ2-1; the match to TRBD2 covers 11 bases. The CDR3 has 18 amino acids. Looked up from germline, CDR1 is SNHLY and CDR2 is FYNNEI. The CDR3 nucleotides are TGTACCAGCAGTTTAACCCGACTAGCGGGATACTCCTACAATGAGCAGTTCTTC. Translated: CTSSLTRLAGYSYNEQFF.

A word on this clonotype: This may be a read error, as it is one base from a much larger clone. This rearrangement joins TRBV12-3 or TRBV12-4 to TRBJ2-7; D call uncertain. This CDR3 spans 11 amino acids. The CDR3 loop reads CTSSYGHEQYF. CDR3 nucleotide sequence: TGTACCAGCAGTTATGGCCACGAGCAGTACTTC.

DNA of the CDR3: TGCAGTGCTAGAGATCCCCAGGGCGGCAATCAGCCCCAGCATTTT. Translated: CSARDPQGGNQPQHF. The V and J genes are TRBV20-1 and TRBJ1-5; D possibly corresponds to TRBD1 (5 bases). There are 15 residues in the CDR3. With 0 bases removed from V and 2 bases from J, the gap between germline ends came to 11 bases. From germline, CDR1 is DFQATT and CDR2 SNEGSKA (reference sequence).

This clonotype was found many times. The chain links TRBV12-3 or TRBV12-4 to TRBJ1-2, with 9 positions matching TRBD1. CDR3 size: 15 residues. The junction had 11 bases not matched to a gene; V was cut back by 6 bases and J by 6 bases. DNA for the CDR3: TGTGCCAGCAGGGGACAGGGTCTCGCTACTAATGGCTACACCTTC. Encoded protein: CASRGQGLATNGYTF.

This clonotype was seen repeatedly, ten times or more. The chain links TRBV7-2 to TRBJ2-7, with 8 bases lining up with TRBD2. Germline loops: CDR1 SGHTA, CDR2 FQGNSA. The CDR3 is made up of 14 amino acids. J gave up 4 bases and V 5 bases, and 7 bases lay outside the gene matches. CDR3 region: CASSPPAGGYEQYF. In DNA, the CDR3 is TGTGCCAGCAGCCCCCCTGCGGGAGGTTACGAGCAGTACTTC.

This clonotype was counted ten times or more. The rearrangement links TRBV7-9 to TRBJ2-3; D may be TRBD1 (6 bases). There are 13 residues in the CDR3. V lost 2 bases and J lost 7, with 10 bases in between. The germline V gene encodes CDR1 SEHNR and CDR2 FQNEAQ (reference sequence). For the CDR3, the DNA is TGTGCCAGCAGCTTACCAGGGGATTATACGCAGTATTTT. It codes for CASSLPGDYTQYF.

This rearrangement joins TRBV5-1 to TRBJ2-3, with D hard to call. CDR3 length: 13 residues. V was pared by 5 bases and J by 6 bases, with 13 bases between. CDR1 SGHRS and CDR2 YFSETQ come from the germline V gene. CDR3 sequence (DNA): TGCGCCAGCAGACTCTCCGAGGCGGATACGCAGTATTTT. Translating it yields CASRLSEADTQYF.

This clonotype occurred a few times. The chain's CDR3 is CSVMDGNSGNTIYF. The CDR3 nucleotides are TGCAGCGTAATGGACGGAAACTCTGGAAACACCATATATTTT. The chain employs TRBV29-1 and TRBJ1-3; the D is unclear. The CDR3 extends over 14 amino acids. The V gene's germline CDR1 is SQVTM and CDR2 ANQGSEA. Trimming took 6 bases from V and 0 from J, leaving 12 bases between them.

The chain has TRBV20-1 and TRBJ2-5; 12 bases are shared with TRBD2. This CDR3 comprises 15 residues. Germline CDR1 and CDR2: DFQATT and SNEGSKA (reference sequence). The junction had 4 bases not matched to a gene; V was cut back by 3 bases and J by 2 bases. CDR3 bases: TGCAGTGCTAGCGCGACTAGCGGGAGACAAGAGACCCAGTACTTC. It translates to CSASATSGRQETQYF.

The table lists this clonotype with a few counts. This chain uses TRBV7-2 with TRBJ2-7; D call uncertain. The CDR3 loop spans 16 amino acids. Germline V gene sequence: CDR1 SGHTA, CDR2 FQGNSA. V was trimmed by 2 bases and J by 0 bases, leaving 14 bases between them. The CDR3 DNA sequence: TGTGCCAGCAGCTTATCCACCCAAATTCTCTCCTACGAGCAGTACTTC. This codes for CASSLSTQILSYEQYF. The full variable domain, with the rest looked up from reference TRBV7-2 and TRBJ2-7, is GAGVSQSPSNKVTEKGKDVELRCDPISGHTALYWYRQSLGQGLEFLIYFQGNSAPDKSGLPSDRFSAERTGGSVSTLTIQRTQQEDSAVYLCASSLSTQILSYEQYFGPGTRLTVT.

This clonotype was seen at least ten times. The rearrangement links TRBV7-2 to TRBJ2-1, with 8 nucleotides matching TRBD2. V dropped 0 bases and J dropped 3; count of bases not matched to a gene: 4. The CDR3 extends over 16 amino acids. CDR1 SGHTA and CDR2 FQGNSA come from the germline V gene. CDR3 DNA sequence: TGTGCCAGCAGCTTAGCAGCGGGAGCGGGCTACAATGAGCAGTTCTTC. It yields the protein CASSLAAGAGYNEQFF.

This clonotype was recorded many times. The chain is built from TRBV12-3 or TRBV12-4 and TRBJ2-4; D remains unclear. Trimming took off 6 bases at V and 0 bases at J, with 15 bases between the two ends. The CDR3 loop spans 16 amino acids. The CDR3 loop is CASSRNWPVAKNIQYF. CDR3 nucleotides: TGTGCCAGCAGCCGCAACTGGCCGGTAGCCAAAAACATTCAGTACTTC.

This clonotype has at least ten counts. The gene calls are TRBV5-1 and TRBJ2-7; possibly TRBD2 for D (6 bases). The CDR3 covers 15 residues. Trimming left V 9 bases short and J 5 bases short, with 24 bases between. Germline V gene lookup returns CDR1 SGHRS and CDR2 YFSETQ. CDR3 sequence reads: CATRVSGVEYDEQYF. The CDR3 DNA reads TGCGCCACCCGGGTGTCGGGAGTCGAATACGACGAGCAGTACTTC. Variable domain in full (rest from reference TRBV5-1 and TRBJ2-7): KAGVTQTPRYLIKTRGQQVTLSCSPISGHRSVSWYQQTPGQGLQFLFEYFSETQRNKGNFPGRFSGRQFSNSRSEMNVSTLELGDSALYLCATRVSGVEYDEQYFGPGTRLTVT.

CDR3 sequence (DNA): TGTGCCAGCAGTCCTGGAAGTTTAAAAAAGTACTTC. It is translated as CASSPGSLKKYF. The V call is TRBV12-3 or TRBV12-4, the J call TRBJ2-4; D call uncertain. The CDR3 runs 12 residues. The germline V and J ends were trimmed by 5 bases and 14 bases, with 16 bases remaining between them.

This clonotype was detected only a few times. The rearrangement links TRBV30 to TRBJ1-1; the D is unclear. Germline V gene data show CDR1 as GTSNPN and CDR2 as SVGIG (reference sequence). The V and J ends lost 0 bases and 0 bases respectively, with 11 bases between them. CDR3 length: 15 residues. The CDR3 nucleotides are TGTGCCTGGAGTGTAAAACGCAGGATGAACACTGAAGCTTTCTTT. The encoded protein is CAWSVKRRMNTEAFF.

The chain carries TRBV18 and TRBJ1-4; D not resolved. With 2 bases removed from V and 8 bases from J, the gap between germline ends came to 6 bases. CDR3 length equals 12 residues. CDR1 KGHSH and CDR2 LQKENI come from the germline V gene. The CDR3 here is CASSPVGEKLFF. The CDR3 DNA reads TGTGCCAGCTCACCAGTTGGAGAAAAACTGTTTTTT. Full variable domain (remainder filled in from reference TRBV18 and TRBJ1-4): NAGVMQNPRHLVRRRGQEARLRCSPMKGHSHVYWYRQLPEEGLKFMVYLQKENIIDESGMPKERFSAEFPKEGPSILRIQQVVRGDSAAYFCASSPVGEKLFFGSGTQLSVL.